One and the same sample provided the 4 T cell receptor beta chains below, sequenced in a study of blood T cells in healthy people across ages. The authors ran a second PCR of about 6 to 11 cycles using a sample-barcoded 5' primer and a J-beta primer mix. A single record per CDR3 protein comes from TCRdb applying MiXCR to the 5' RACE reads. The table has about 1 million distinct CDR3 sequences, 35% to 55% seen once. The specimen was blood. These receptor sequences come from a woman aged 55-75 years in good health.

Details on this clonotype: A junction boundary mismatches the germline segment, possibly from a read error. For the CDR3, the DNA is TGTGCCAGCAGCTTAGGTTCGGATGAGCTGTTCTTC. This translates into CASSLGSDELFF. This rearrangement joins TRBV7-2 to TRBJ2-1; D gene unclear. This CDR3 contains 12 residues. Germline CDR1 reads SGHTA; CDR2 reads FQGNSA.

The chain recombines TRBV6-5 with TRBJ1-5, with a tentative D call TRBD1 (5 bases). The length of the CDR3 is 14 residues. Germline CDR1 MNHEY, CDR2 SVGAGI. Trimming pared 4 bases from V and 7 bases from J, leaving 14 bases between. CDR3 protein: CASSWGPGFQPQHF. Written as DNA, the CDR3 is TGTGCCAGCAGTTGGGGCCCAGGGTTCCAGCCCCAGCATTTT.

This clonotype showed up just a few times. The chain carries TRBV11-2 and TRBJ2-1; 9 bases match TRBD2. This CDR3 region has 17 residues. Per the germline V gene, CDR1 is SGHAT and CDR2 is FQNNGV. Unmatched junction bases numbered 16, after V lost 5 bases and J lost 8 bases. CDR3 residues: CASSRRPLAGEGDEQFF. The CDR3 DNA is TGTGCCAGCAGCCGCCGCCCGTTAGCGGGAGAAGGAGATGAGCAGTTCTTC.

This clonotype was detected a few times. The CDR3 region has the DNA TGCAGTGCTAGTAGGAGCGGTTACTCCTACGAGCAGTACTTC. It translates to CSASRSGYSYEQYF. The rearrangement joins TRBV20-1 to TRBJ2-7, with D perhaps matching TRBD2 (5 bases). This CDR3 has 14 residues. CDR1 is DFQATT, CDR2 SNEGSKA, per germline (reference sequence). V was pared by 3 bases and J by 0 bases, with 12 bases between.